This TCR beta chain is drawn from a study of response to subunit inactivated influenza vaccine. Points from the study as a whole: It was the authors' suggestion that each seasonal influenza vaccination recruits few new T cells.

TCRdb passed the RT-PCR reads through MiXCR, listing each CDR3 protein once. The sample holds 800,000 to 1,000,000 distinct CDR3 sequences, about 20% seen once. A word on this clonotype: Its antigen is currently unknown.

This sequence was found in a man aged 45-65 years who received an inactivated influenza vaccine. The source was PBMCs from blood, collected more than 4 days after vaccination.

The DNA of the CDR3 is TGTGCCATCACGGACAGTTACGAGCAGTACTTC. This codes for CAITDSYEQYF. V usage is TRBV10-3 and J usage is TRBJ2-7; D is perhaps TRBD1 (6 bases). The CDR3 loop spans 11 amino acids. Germline V lookup: CDR1 ENHRY, CDR2 SYGVKD. Trimming cost V 7 bases and J 4 bases, with 8 bases left between them.